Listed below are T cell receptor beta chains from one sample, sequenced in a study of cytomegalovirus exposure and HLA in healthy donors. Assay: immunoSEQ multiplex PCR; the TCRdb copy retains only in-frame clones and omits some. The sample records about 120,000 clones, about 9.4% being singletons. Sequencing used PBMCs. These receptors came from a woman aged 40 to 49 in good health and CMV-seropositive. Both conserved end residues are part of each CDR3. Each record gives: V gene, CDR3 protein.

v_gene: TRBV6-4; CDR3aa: CASREGQGGYGYTF
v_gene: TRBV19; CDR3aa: CASSNISGERGTQYF
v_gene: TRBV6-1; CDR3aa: CASSHRGYEQYF
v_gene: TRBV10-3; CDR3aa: CAISRRALEGYGYTF
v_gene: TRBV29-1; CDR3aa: CSVGTTGELFF
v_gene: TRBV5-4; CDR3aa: CASSLTGDTEAFF
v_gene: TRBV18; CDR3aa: CASLPRRDRGLGGYTF
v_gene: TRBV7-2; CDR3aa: CASSPWGQRNTEAFF
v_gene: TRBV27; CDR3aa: CASSSIGTGPWLGQETQYF
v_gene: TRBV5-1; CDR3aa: CASRPGLAARTDTQYF
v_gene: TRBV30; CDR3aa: CAWMADRGFHEQYF
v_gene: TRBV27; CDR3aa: CASSHRQGIGYEQYF
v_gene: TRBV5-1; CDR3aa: CASSSGLAGGRTEQFF
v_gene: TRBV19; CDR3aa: CASSIAAQGAYGYTF
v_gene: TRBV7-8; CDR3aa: CASSAGAGKVQPQHF
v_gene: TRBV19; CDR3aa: CASSLGDRVGTEAFF
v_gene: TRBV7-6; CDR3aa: CASSPTGESNQPQHF
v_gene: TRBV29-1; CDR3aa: CSVTTGNTEAFF
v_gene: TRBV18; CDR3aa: CASSPGETSYRYTF
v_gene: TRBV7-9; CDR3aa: CASSSTGSGANVLTF
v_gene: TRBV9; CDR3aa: CASSVGRGTEKLFF
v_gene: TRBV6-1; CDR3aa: CASSGIQNGQPQHF
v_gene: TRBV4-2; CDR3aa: CASSQVTGTPNTEAFF
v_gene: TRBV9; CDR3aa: CASSGQQGPGELFF
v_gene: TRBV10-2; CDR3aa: CASSDRMNTEAFF
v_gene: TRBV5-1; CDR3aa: CASQDSSYEQYF
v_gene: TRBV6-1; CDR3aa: CASNHLSQYF
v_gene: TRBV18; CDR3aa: CASSATGNEQYF
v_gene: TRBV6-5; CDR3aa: CASRGQGRNEQFF
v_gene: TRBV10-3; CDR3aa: CAIGQGVGGNQPQHF
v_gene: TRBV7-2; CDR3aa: CASSYSQSQETQYF
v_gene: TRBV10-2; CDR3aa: CASSEWTGKETQYF
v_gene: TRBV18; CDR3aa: CASSETGNTEAFF
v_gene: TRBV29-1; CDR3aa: CSVEVRGQETQYF
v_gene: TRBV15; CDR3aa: CATSRDQGSYEQYF
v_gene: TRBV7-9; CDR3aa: CASSQTSGNEQFF
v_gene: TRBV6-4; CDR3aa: CASSEQAAYNEQFF
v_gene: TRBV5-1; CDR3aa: CASSSFDRGLDTQYF
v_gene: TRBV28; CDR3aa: CASSLGGWAGYTF
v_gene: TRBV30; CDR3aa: CAWSPRGPLHF
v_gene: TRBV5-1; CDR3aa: CASSFGSGGTEAFF
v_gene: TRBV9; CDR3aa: CASSSRTGKIGGYTF
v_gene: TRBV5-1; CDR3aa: CASSLRGQANQPQHF
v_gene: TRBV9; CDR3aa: CASSPTGTGRVGNTIYF
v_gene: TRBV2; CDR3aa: CASTPGSLSYEQYF
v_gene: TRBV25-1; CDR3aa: CASSPIGVEANEKLFF
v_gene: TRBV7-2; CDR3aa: CASSYQDRVSDTQYF
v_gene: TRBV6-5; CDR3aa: CASTRAGEKLFF
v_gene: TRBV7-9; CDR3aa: CASSLGGAEAFF
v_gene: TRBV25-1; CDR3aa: CAVGRTGDYEQYF
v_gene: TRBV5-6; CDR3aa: CASSLVGATGELFF
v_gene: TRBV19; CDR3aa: CASSIESNYGYTF
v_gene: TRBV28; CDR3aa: CASSSTGGRNTEAFF
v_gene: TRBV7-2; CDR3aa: CASSLIGGEEKLFF
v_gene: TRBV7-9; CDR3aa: CASRQQGNTEAFF
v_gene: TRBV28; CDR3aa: CASSLPGQGGTGGNLETQYF
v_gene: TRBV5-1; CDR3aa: CASSLARDNSPLHF
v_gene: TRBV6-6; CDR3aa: CASLRQGAADTQYF
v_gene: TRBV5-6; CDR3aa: CASSSPTKGETQYF
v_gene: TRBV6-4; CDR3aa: CASSDGGAADTQYF